Sequencing of this T cell receptor beta chain was carried out in a study of blood T cell repertoires in COVID-19. About the study: Samples came from the United States, Italy and Spain, spanning acute and convalescent COVID-19. PBMCs, B-cell-depleted T cells, or T cells provided the cDNA or gDNA that made up the material.

Per the original methods: How many nucleated cells were present was estimated from reference gene primer amplification. Here immunoSEQ multiplex PCR was the method, and the copy in TCRdb shows in-frame clones only, minus some. That table furnishes V, J and clone size, whereas the DNA furnished D and trimming. The sample consists of 140,000 or so clones, over 70% of them appearing once. The CDR3 totals 13 residues. Trimming removed 6 bases from V and 5 bases from J; junction bases left unmatched: 4. The TCR originated in a man aged 50-60 years with active or convalescent COVID-19. Sequenced input: peripheral blood. V gene TRBV12-3 or TRBV12-4 combines with J gene TRBJ2-1; TRBD1 aligns across 7 bases. As DNA, the CDR3 is TGTGCCAGCAGCCTCGACAGGGACAATGAGCAGTTCTTC. It translates to CASSLDRDNEQFF.